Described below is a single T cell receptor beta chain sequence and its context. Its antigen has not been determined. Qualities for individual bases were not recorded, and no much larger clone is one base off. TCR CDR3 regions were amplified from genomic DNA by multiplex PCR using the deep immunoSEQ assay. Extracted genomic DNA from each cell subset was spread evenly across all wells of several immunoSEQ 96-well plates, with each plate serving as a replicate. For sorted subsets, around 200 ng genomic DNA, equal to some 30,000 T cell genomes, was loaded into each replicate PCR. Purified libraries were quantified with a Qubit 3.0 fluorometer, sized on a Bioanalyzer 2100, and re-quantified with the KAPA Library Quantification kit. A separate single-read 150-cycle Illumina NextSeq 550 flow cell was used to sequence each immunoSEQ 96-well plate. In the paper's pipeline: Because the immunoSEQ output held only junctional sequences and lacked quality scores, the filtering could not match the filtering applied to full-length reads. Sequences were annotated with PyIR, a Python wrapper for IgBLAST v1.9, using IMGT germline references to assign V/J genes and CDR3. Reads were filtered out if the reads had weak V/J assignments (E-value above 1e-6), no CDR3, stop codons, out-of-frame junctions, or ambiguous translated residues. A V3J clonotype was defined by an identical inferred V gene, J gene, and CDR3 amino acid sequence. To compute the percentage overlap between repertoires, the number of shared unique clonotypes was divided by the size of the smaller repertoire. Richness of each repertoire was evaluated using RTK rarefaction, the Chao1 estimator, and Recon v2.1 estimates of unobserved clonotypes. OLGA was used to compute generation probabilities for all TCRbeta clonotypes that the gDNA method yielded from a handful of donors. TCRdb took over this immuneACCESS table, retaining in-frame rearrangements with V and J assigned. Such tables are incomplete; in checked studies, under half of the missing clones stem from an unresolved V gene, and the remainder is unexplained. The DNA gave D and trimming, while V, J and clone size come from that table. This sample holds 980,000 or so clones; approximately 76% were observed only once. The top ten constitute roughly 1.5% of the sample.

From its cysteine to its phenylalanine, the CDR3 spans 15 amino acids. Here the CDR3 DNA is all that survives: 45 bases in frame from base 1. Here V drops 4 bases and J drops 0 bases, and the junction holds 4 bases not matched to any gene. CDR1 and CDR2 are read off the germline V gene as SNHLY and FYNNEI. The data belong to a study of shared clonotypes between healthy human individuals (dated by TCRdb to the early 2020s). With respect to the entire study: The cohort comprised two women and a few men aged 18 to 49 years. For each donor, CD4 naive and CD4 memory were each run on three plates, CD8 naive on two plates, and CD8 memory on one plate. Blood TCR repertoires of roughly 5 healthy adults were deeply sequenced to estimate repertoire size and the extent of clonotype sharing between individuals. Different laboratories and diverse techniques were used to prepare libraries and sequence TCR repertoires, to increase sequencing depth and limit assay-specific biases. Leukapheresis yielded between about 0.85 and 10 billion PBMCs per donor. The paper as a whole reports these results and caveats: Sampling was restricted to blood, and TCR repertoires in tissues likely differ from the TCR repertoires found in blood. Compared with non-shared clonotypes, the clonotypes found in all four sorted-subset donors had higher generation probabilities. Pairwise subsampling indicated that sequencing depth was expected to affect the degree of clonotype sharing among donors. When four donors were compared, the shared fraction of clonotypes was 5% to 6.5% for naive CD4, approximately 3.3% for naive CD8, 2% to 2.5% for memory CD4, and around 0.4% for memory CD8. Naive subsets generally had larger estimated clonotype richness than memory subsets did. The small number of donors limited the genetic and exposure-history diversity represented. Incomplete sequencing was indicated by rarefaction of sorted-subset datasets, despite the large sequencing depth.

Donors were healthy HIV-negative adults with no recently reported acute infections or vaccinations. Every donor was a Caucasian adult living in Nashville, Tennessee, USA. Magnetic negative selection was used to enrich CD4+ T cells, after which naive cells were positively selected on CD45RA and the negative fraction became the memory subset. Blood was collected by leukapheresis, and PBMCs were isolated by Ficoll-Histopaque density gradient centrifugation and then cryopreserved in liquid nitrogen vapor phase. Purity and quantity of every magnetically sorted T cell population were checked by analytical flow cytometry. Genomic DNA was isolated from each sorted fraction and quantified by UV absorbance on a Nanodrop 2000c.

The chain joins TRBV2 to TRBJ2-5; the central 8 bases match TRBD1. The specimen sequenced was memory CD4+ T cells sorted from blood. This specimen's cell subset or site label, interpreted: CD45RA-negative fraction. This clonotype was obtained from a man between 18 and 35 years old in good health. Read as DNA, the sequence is TGTGCCAGCAGTGGATCGGGACAGGACCAAGAGACCCAGTACTTC. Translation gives CASSGSGQDQETQYF.